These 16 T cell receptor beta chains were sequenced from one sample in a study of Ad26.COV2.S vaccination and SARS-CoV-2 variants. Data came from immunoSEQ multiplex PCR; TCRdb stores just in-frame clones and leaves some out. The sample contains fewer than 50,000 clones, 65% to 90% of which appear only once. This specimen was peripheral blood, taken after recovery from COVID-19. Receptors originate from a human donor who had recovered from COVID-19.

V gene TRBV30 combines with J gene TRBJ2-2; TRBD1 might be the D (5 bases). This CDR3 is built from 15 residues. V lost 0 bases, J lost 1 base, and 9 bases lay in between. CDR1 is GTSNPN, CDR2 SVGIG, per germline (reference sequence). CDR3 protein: CAWSVGQGNTGELFF. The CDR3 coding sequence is TGTGCCTGGAGTGTAGGGCAGGGGAACACCGGGGAGCTGTTTTTT.

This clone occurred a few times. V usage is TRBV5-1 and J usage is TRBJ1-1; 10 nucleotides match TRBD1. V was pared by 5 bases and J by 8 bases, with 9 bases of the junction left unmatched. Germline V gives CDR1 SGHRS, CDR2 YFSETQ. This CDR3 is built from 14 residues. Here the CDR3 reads CASRPADRGLEAFF. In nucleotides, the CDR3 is TGCGCCAGCAGACCGGCCGACAGGGGGCTGGAAGCTTTCTTT.

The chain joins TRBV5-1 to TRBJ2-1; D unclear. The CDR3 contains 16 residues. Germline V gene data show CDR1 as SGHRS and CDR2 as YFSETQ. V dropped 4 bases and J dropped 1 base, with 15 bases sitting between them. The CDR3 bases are TGCGCCAGCAGCCCGGCAGCCCCCGGGTCCTACAATGAGCAGTTCTTC. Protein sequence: CASSPAAPGSYNEQFF.

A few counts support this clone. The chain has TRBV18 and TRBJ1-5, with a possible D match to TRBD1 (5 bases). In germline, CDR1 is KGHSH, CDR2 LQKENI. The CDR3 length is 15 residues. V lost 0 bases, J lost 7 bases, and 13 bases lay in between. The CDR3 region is CASSPPGRERQPQHF. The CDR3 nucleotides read TGTGCCAGCTCACCACCGGGCAGGGAACGACAGCCCCAGCATTTT.

CDR3 region: CSVAAPQGIPYEQYF. DNA for the CDR3: TGCAGCGTTGCCGCCCCCCAGGGTATCCCCTACGAGCAGTACTTC. This chain joins TRBV29-1 and TRBJ2-7, with D tentatively TRBD1 (5 bases). CDR1 is SQVTM and CDR2 is ANQGSEA in the germline V gene. The CDR3 sequence is 15 residues long. The V end lost 4 bases, the J end lost 2 bases, and 18 bases lay between the germline ends.

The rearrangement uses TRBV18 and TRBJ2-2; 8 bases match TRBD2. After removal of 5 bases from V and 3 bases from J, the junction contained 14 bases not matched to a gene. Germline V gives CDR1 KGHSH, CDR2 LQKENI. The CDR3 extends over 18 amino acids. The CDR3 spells CASSSQLIAGKYTGELFF. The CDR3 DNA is TGTGCCAGCTCATCTCAGCTTATAGCGGGAAAATACACCGGGGAGCTGTTTTTT.

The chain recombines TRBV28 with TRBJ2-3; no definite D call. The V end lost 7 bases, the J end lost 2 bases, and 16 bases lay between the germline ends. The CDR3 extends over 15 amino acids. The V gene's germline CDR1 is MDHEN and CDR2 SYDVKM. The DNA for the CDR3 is TGTGCCAGCACCCAAATTGGAGCTCCCACAGATACGCAGTATTTT. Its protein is CASTQIGAPTDTQYF.

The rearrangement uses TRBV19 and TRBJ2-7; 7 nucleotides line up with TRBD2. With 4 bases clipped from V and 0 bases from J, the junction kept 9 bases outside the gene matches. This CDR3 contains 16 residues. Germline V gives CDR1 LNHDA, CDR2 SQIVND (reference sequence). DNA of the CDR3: TGTGCCAGTAGTAGGGCGAGACTAGCCGCCTCCTACGAGCAGTACTTC. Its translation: CASSRARLAASYEQYF.

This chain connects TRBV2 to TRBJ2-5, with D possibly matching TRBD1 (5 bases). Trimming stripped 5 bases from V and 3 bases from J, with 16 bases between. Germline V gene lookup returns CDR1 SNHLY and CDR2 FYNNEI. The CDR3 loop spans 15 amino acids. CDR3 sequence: CASSPSQSREETQYF. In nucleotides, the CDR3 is TGTGCCAGCAGTCCTTCTCAAAGCAGGGAAGAGACCCAGTACTTC.

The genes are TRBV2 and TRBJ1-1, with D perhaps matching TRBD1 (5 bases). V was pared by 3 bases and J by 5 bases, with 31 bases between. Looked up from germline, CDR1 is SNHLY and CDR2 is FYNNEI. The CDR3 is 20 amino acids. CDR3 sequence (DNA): TGTGCCAGCAGTGAGGAACCAAGTTTTAGCCCCTGGGGGGACCAGACTGAAGCTTTCTTT. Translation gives CASSEEPSFSPWGDQTEAFF. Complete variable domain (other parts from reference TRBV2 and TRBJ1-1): EPEVTQTPSHQVTQMGQEVILRCVPISNHLYFYWYRQILGQKVEFLVSFYNNEISEKSEIFDDQFSVERPDGSNFTLKIRSTKLEDSAMYFCASSEEPSFSPWGDQTEAFFGQGTRLTVV.

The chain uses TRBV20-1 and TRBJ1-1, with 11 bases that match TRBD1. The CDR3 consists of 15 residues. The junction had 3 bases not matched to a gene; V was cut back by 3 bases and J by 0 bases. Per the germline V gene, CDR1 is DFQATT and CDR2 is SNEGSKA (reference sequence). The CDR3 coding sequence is TGCAGTGCTAGTAGGACAGGGGGCCTGAACACTGAAGCTTTCTTT. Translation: CSASRTGGLNTEAFF.

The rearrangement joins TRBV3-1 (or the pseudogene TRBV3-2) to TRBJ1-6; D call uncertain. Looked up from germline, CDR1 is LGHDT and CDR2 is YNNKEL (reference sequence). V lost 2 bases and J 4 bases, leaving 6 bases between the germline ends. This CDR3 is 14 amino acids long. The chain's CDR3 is CASSQRAYNSPLHF. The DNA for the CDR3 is TGTGCCAGCAGCCAACGGGCTTATAATTCACCCCTCCACTTT.

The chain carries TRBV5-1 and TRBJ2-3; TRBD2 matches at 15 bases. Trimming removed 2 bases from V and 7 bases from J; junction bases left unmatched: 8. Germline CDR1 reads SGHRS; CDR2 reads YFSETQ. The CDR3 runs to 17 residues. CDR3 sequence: CASSFWTSGGDGYTQYF. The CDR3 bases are TGCGCCAGCAGCTTTTGGACTAGCGGGGGGGACGGTTATACGCAGTATTTT.

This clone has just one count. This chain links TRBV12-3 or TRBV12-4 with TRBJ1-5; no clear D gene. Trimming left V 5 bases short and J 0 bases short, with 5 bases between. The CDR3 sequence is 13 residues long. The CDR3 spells CASSPDSNQPQHF. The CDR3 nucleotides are TGTGCCAGCAGTCCCGATAGCAATCAGCCCCAGCATTTT.

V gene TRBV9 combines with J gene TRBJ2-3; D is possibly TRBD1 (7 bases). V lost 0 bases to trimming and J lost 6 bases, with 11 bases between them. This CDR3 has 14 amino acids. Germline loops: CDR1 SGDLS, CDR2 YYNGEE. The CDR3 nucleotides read TGTGCCAGCAGCGTAGAACCAGGGGGGGATACGCAGTATTTT. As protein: CASSVEPGGDTQYF.

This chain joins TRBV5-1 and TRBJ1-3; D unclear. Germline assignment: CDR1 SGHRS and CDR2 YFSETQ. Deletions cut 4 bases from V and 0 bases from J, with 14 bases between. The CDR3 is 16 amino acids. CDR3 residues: CASSPVQSTSGNTIYF. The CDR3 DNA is TGCGCCAGCAGCCCTGTGCAGTCGACCTCTGGAAACACCATATATTTT.